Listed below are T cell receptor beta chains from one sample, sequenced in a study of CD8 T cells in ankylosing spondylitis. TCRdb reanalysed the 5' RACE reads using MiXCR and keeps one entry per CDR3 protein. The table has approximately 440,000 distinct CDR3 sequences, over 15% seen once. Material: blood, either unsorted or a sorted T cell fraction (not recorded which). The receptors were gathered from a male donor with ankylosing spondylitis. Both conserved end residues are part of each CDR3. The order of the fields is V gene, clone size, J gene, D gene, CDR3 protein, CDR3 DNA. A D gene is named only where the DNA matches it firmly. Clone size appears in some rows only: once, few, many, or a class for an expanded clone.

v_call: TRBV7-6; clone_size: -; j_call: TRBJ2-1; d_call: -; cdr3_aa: CASSHRVDYNEQFF; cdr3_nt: TGTGCCAGCAGCCATAGGGTGGACTACAATGAGCAGTTCTTC
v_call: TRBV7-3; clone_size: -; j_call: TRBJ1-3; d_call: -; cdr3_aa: CASSNEPPGTTTPGVTIYF; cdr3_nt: TGTGCCAGCAGCAACGAACCTCCCGGGACAACCACCCCCGGGGTCACCATATATTTT
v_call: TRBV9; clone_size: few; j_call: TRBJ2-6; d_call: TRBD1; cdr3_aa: CASSPRQGATSGANVLTF; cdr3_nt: TGTGCCAGCAGCCCCAGACAGGGGGCGACCTCTGGGGCCAACGTCCTGACTTTC
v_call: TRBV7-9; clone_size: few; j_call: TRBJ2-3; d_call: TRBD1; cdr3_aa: CASSSGQGATDTQYF; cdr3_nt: TGTGCCAGCAGCTCCGGACAGGGGGCCACAGATACGCAGTATTTT
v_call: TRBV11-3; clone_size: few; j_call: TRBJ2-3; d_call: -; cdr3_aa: CASSSRDKADTQYF; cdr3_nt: TGTGCCAGCAGCTCCCGGGACAAGGCAGATACGCAGTATTTT
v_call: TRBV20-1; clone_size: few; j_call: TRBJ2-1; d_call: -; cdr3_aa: CSGDPGKGRDEQFF; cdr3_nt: TGCAGTGGAGACCCGGGGAAGGGAAGGGATGAGCAGTTCTTC
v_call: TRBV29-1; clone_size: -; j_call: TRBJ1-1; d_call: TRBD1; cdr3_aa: CSVEQQGARNTEAFF; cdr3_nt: TGCAGCGTTGAACAACAGGGGGCCCGGAACACTGAAGCTTTCTTT
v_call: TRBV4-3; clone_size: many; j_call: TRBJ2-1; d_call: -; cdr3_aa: CASSHAISEREQFF; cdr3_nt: TGCGCCAGCAGCCATGCTATATCGGAGAGGGAGCAGTTCTTC
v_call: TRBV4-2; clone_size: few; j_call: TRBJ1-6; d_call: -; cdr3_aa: CASSQDRDLGSSYNSPLHF; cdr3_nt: TGTGCCAGCAGCCAAGATAGAGACCTAGGGAGCTCCTATAATTCACCCCTCCACTTT
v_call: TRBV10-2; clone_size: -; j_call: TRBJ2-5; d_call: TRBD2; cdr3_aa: CASSEGRGGETQYF; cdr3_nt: TGCGCCAGCAGTGAGGGGAGGGGCGGAGAGACCCAGTACTTC
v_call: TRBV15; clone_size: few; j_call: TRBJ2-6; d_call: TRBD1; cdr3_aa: CATSRDYPGQSPSGANVLTF; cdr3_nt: TGTGCCACCAGCAGAGACTATCCGGGACAGTCCCCGTCTGGGGCCAACGTCCTGACTTTC
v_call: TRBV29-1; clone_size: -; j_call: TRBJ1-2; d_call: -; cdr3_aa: CSVGGTYGYTF; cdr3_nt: TGCAGCGTTGGAGGGACCTATGGCTACACCTTC
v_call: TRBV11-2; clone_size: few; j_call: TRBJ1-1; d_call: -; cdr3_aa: CASSLEAGFGMVAEAFF; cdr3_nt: TGTGCCAGCAGCTTAGAGGCAGGGTTCGGGATGGTGGCTGAAGCTTTCTTT
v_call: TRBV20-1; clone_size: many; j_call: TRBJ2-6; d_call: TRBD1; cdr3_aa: CSATDRFSGANVLTF; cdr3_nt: TGCAGTGCTACGGACAGGTTCTCTGGGGCCAACGTCCTGACTTTC
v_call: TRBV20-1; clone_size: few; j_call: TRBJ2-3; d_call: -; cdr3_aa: CSARDVWAETSTDTQYF; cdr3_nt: TGCAGTGCTAGAGACGTTTGGGCGGAGACAAGCACAGATACGCAGTATTTT
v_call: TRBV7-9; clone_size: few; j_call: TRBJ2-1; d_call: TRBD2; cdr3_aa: CAVSGRGVDEQFF; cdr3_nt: TGTGCCGTTAGCGGGAGGGGCGTCGATGAGCAGTTCTTC
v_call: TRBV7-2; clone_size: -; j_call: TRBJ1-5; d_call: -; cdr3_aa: CASSLEGFGNQPQHF; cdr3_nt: TGTGCCAGCAGCTTAGAGGGGTTCGGCAATCAGCCCCAGCATTTT
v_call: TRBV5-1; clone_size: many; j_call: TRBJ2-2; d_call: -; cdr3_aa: CASRAQFTGELFF; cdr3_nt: TGCGCCAGCAGGGCTCAGTTTACCGGGGAGCTGTTTTTT